This TCR beta chain appears in the sequencing data of a study of breast tumors, draining lymph nodes, adjacent tissues. TCRdb re-analysed the multiplex PCR reads in MiXCR, keeping a single row per CDR3 protein. This table holds tens of thousands of distinct CDR3 sequences, 50% found once. V lost 5 bases to trimming and J lost 10 bases; unmatched junction nucleotides: 17. This CDR3 spans 16 amino acids. Germline assignment: CDR1 SGHAT and CDR2 FQDESV (reference sequence). This TCR came from a female donor with breast cancer. Some clones in this sample may be carry-over from other donors' samples. Sequenced material: breast tumor tissue. The chain is built from TRBV11-1 and TRBJ2-3; 8 bases map to TRBD2. CDR3 amino acids: CASSETAGEVGHSQYF. The CDR3 DNA is TGTGCCAGCAGCGAAACAGCGGGAGAGGTTGGGCATTCGCAGTATTTT.